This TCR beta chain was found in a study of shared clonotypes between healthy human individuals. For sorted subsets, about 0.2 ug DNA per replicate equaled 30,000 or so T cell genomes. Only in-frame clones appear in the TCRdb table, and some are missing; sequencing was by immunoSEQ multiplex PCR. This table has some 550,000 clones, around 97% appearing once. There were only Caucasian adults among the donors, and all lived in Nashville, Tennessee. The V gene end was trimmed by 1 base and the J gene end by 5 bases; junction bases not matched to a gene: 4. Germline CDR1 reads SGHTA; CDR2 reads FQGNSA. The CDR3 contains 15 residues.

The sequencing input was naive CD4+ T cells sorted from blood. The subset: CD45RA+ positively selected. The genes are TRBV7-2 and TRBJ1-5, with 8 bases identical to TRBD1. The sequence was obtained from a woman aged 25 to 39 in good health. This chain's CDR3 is CASSLESGGYQPQHF. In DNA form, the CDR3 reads TGTGCCAGCAGCTTAGAGTCAGGGGGCTATCAGCCCCAGCATTTT.